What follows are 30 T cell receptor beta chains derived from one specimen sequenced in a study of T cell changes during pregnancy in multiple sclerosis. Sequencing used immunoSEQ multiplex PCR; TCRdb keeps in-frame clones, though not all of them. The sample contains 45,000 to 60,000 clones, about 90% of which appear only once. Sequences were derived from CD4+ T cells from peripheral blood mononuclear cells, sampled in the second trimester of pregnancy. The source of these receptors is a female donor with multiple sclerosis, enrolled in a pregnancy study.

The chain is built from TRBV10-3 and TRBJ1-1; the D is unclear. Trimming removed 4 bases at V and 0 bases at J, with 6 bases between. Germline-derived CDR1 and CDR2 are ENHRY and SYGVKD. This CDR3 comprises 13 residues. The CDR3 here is CAISANMNTEAFF. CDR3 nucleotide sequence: TGTGCCATCAGTGCAAACATGAACACTGAAGCTTTCTTT.

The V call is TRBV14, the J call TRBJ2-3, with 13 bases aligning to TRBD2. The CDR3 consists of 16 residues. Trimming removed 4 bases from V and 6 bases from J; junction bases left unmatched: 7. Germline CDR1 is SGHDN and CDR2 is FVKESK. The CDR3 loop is CASSPGLAGVSDTQYF. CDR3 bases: TGTGCCAGCAGCCCAGGACTAGCGGGAGTGTCGGATACGCAGTATTTT.

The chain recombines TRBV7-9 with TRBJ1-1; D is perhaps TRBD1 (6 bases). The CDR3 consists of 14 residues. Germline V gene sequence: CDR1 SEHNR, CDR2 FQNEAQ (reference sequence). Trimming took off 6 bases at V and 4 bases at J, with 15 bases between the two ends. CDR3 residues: CASSPKGRGTEAFF. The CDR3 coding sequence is TGTGCCAGCAGTCCTAAAGGCAGGGGCACTGAAGCTTTCTTT.

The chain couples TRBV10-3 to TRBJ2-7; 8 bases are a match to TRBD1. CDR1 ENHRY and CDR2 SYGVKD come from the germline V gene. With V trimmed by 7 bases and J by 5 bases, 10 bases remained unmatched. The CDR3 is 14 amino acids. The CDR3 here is CAITAGQGRHEQYF. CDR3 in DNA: TGTGCCATCACTGCTGGACAGGGACGACACGAGCAGTACTTC.

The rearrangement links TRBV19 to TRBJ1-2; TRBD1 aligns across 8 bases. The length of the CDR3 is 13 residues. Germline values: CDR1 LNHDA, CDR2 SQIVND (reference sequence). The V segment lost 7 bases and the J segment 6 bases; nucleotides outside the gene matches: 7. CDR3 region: CASTPTGEDGYTF. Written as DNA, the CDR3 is TGTGCCAGTACCCCGACAGGGGAGGATGGCTACACCTTC.

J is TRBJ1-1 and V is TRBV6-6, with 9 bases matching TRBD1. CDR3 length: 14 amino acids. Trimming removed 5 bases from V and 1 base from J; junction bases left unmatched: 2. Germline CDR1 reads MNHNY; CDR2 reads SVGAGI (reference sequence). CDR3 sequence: CASSRDRENTEAFF. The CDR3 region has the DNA TGTGCCAGCAGTCGGGACAGGGAGAACACTGAAGCTTTCTTT.

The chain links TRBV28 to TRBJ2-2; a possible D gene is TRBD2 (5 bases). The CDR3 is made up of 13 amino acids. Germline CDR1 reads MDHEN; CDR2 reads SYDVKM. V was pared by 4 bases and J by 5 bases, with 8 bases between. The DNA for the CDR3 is TGTGCCAGCAGTTCGGGGATGACCGGGGAGCTGTTTTTT. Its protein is CASSSGMTGELFF. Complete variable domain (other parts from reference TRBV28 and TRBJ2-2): DVKVTQSSRYLVKRTGEKVFLECVQDMDHENMFWYRQDPGLGLRLIYFSYDVKMKEKGDIPEGYSVSREKKERFSLILESASTNQTSMYLCASSSGMTGELFFGEGSRLTVL.

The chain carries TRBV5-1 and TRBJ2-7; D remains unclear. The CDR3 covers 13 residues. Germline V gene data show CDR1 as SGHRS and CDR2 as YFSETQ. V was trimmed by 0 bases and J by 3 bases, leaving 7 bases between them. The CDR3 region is CASSLGEDYEQYF. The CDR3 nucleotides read TGCGCCAGCAGCTTGGGTGAGGACTACGAGCAGTACTTC.

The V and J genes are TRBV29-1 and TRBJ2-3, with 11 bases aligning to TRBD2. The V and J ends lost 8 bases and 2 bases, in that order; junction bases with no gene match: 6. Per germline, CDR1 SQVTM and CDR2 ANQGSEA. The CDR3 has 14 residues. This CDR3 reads CSSLAGVNTDTQYF. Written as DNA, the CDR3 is TGCAGCTCACTAGCGGGGGTCAACACAGATACGCAGTATTTT.

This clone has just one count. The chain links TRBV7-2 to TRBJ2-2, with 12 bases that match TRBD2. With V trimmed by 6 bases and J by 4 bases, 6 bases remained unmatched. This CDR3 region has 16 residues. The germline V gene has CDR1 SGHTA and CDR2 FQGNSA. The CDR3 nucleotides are TGTGCCAGCAGGCCATCTAGCGGGGGGGCCACCGGGGAGCTGTTTTTT. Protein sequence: CASRPSSGGATGELFF. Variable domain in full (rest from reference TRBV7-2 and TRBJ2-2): GAGVSQSPSNKVTEKGKDVELRCDPISGHTALYWYRQSLGQGLEFLIYFQGNSAPDKSGLPSDRFSAERTGGSVSTLTIQRTQQEDSAVYLCASRPSSGGATGELFFGEGSRLTVL.

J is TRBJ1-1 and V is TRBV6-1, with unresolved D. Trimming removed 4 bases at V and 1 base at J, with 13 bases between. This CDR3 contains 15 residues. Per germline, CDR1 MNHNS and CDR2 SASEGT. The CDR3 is CASSAGGWANTEAFF. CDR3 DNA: TGTGCCAGCAGTGCGGGAGGGTGGGCGAACACTGAAGCTTTCTTT.

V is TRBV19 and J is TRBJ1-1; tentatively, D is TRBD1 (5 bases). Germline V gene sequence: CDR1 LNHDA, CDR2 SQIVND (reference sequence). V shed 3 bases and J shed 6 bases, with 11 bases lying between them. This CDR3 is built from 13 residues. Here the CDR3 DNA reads TGTGCCAGTAGTATGCGTAGGGGCGCTGAAGCTTTCTTT. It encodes CASSMRRGAEAFF.

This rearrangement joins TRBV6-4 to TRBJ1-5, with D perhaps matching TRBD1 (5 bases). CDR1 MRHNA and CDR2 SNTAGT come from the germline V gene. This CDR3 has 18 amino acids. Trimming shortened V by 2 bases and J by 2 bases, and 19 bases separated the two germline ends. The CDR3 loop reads CASSDRPRQLGGNQPQHF. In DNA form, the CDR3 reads TGTGCCAGCAGTGACCGACCTCGACAGCTTGGGGGCAATCAGCCCCAGCATTTT.

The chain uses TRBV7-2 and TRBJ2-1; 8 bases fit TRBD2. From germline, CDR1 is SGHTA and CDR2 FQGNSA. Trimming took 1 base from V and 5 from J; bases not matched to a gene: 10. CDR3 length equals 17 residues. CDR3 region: CASSLVGGSGVHNEQFF. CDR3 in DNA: TGTGCCAGCAGCTTAGTAGGGGGTAGCGGGGTCCACAATGAGCAGTTCTTC.

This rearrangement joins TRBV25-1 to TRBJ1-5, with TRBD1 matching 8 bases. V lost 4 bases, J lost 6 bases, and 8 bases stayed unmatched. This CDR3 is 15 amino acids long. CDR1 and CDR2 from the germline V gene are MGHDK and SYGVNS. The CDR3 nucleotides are TGTGCCAGCAGTGCAGGGACAGGTGTTATTCAGCCCCAGCATTTT. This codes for CASSAGTGVIQPQHF.

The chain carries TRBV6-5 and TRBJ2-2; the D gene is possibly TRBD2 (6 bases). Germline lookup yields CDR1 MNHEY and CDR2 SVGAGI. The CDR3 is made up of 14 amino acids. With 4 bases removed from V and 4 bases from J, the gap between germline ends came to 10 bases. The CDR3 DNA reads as TGTGCCAGCAGTTTGGGGGGTCCCACCGGGGAGCTGTTTTTT. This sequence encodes CASSLGGPTGELFF.

As DNA, the CDR3 is TGTGCCAGCAGGCCTAGCGGGGGGGCTTGGGAGACCCAGTACTTC. Translation gives CASRPSGGAWETQYF. This rearrangement joins TRBV5-4 to TRBJ2-5; 12 bases map to TRBD2. The length of the CDR3 is 15 residues. V was pared by 5 bases and J by 5 bases, with 7 bases of the junction left unmatched. Germline V gene data show CDR1 as SGHNT and CDR2 as YYREEE (reference sequence).

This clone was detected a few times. CDR3 nucleotides: TGTGCCGCCTCCGCGGGGGGCAATCAGCCCCAGCATTTT. As protein: CAASAGGNQPQHF. The chain employs TRBV30 and TRBJ1-5, with D tentatively TRBD1 (5 bases). The germline V and J ends were trimmed by 8 bases and 2 bases, with 13 bases remaining between them. The length of the CDR3 is 13 residues. Germline V gene lookup returns CDR1 GTSNPN and CDR2 SVGIG (reference sequence).

The CDR3 loop reads CASSLGSQGNTIYF. CDR3 in DNA: TGCGCCAGCAGCTTGGGGTCCCAGGGAAACACCATATATTTT. The chain recombines TRBV5-1 with TRBJ1-3; D unclear. The germline V gene has CDR1 SGHRS and CDR2 YFSETQ. The V and J ends lost 0 bases and 4 bases respectively, with 8 bases between them. The CDR3 is 14 amino acids.

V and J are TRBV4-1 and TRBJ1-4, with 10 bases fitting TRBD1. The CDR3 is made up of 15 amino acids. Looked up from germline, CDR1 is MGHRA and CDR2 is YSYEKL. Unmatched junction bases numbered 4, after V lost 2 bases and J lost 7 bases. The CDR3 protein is CASSQTGTGVEKLFF. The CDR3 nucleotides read TGCGCCAGCAGCCAAACCGGGACAGGGGTTGAAAAACTGTTTTTT.

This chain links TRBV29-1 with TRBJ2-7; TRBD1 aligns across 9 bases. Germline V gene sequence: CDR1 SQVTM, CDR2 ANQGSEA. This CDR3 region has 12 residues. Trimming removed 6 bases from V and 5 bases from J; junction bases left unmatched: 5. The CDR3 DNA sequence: TGCAGCGTCGAGGGACAGGGCCACGAGCAGTACTTC. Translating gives CSVEGQGHEQYF.

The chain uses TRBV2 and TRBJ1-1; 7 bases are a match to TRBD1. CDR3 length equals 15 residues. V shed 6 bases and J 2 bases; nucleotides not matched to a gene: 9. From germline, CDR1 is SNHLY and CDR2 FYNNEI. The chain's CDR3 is CASSVSGTENTEAFF. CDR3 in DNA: TGTGCCAGCAGCGTATCCGGGACAGAAAACACTGAAGCTTTCTTT.

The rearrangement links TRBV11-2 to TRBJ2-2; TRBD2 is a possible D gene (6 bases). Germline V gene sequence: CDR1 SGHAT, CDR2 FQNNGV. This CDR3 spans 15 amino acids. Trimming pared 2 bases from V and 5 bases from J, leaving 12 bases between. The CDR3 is CASSLLGRRTGELFF. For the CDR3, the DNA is TGTGCCAGCAGCTTACTCGGGAGAAGGACCGGGGAGCTGTTTTTT.

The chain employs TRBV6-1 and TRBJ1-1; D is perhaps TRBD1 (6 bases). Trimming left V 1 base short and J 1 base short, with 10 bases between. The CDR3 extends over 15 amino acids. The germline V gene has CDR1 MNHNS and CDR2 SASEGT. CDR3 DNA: TGTGCCAGCAGTGAAGACAGGGTAAGGAACACTGAAGCTTTCTTT. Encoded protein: CASSEDRVRNTEAFF.

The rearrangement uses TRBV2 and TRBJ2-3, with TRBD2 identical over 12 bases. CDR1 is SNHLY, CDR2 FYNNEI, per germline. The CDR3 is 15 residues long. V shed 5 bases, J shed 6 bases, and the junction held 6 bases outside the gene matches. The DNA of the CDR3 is TGTGCCAGCAGTCCTCGACTAGCGGGAGTGGATACGCAGTATTTT. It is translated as CASSPRLAGVDTQYF. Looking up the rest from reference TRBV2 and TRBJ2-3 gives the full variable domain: EPEVTQTPSHQVTQMGQEVILRCVPISNHLYFYWYRQILGQKVEFLVSFYNNEISEKSEIFDDQFSVERPDGSNFTLKIRSTKLEDSAMYFCASSPRLAGVDTQYFGPGTRLTVL.

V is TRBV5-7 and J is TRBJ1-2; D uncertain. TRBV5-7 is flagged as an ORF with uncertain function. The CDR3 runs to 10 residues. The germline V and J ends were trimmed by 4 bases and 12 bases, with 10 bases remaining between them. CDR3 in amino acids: CASSTGVDTF. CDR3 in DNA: TGTGCCAGCAGCACCGGGGTGGACACCTTC.

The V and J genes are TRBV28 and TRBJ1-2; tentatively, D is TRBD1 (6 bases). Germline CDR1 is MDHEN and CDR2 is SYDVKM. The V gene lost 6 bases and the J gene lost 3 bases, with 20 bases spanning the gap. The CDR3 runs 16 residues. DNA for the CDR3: TGTGCCAGCAGCCCGGGGGGGGCAAGAGTTCACTATGGCTACACCTTC. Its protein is CASSPGGARVHYGYTF.

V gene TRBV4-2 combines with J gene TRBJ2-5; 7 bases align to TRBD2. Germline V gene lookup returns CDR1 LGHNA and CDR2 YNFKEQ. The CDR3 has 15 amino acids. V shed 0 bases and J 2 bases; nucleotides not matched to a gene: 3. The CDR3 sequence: CASSQDSGGQETQYF. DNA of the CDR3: TGTGCCAGCAGCCAAGATTCGGGGGGTCAAGAGACCCAGTACTTC.

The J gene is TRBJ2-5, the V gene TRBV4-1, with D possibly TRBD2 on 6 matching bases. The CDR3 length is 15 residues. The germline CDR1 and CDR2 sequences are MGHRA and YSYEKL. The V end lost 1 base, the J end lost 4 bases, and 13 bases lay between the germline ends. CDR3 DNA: TGCGCCAGCAGCCAAGTTCCGGGGAGGCGAGAGACCCAGTACTTC. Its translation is CASSQVPGRRETQYF.

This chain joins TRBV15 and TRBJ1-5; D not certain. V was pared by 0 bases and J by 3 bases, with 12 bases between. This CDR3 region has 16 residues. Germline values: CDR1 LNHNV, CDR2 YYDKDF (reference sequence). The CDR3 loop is CATSRDATRFNQPQHF. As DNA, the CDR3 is TGTGCCACCAGCAGAGACGCGACACGATTCAATCAGCCCCAGCATTTT.